This entry lists 14 T cell receptor beta chains sequenced from one sample in a study of identical twins. Each CDR3 protein gets one entry after TCRdb re-called the 5' RACE reads with MiXCR. Seen here are 450,000 or so distinct CDR3 sequences, approximately 25% observed once, and the top ten hold roughly 3%. This same sample was also taken into another study, of T cells expressing NK-cell markers.

The specimen sequenced was CD4+ T cells sorted from blood. All receptors derive from a woman in her late teens or twenties in good health.

This clonotype occurred a few times. The chain has TRBV20-1 and TRBJ1-6; 8 nucleotides line up with TRBD1. The V gene end was trimmed by 4 bases and the J gene end by 10 bases; junction bases not matched to a gene: 12. The length of the CDR3 is 15 residues. Germline values: CDR1 DFQATT, CDR2 SNEGSKA (reference sequence). CDR3 DNA: TGCAGTGCTATTTCCTCCCAGGGGGCTGGGTCACCCCTCCACTTT. Translation: CSAISSQGAGSPLHF.

The chain couples TRBV5-1 to TRBJ2-5, with 11 bases that match TRBD1. V lost 7 bases, J lost 5 bases, and 4 bases stayed unmatched. The CDR3 consists of 13 residues. Germline assignment: CDR1 SGHRS and CDR2 YFSETQ. The CDR3: CASGQGARETQYF. The CDR3 nucleotides are TGCGCCAGCGGACAGGGGGCGCGGGAGACCCAGTACTTC.

There are a few counts of this clonotype. V is TRBV7-9 and J is TRBJ2-5; D possibly uses TRBD1 or TRBD2 (6 bases each). The germline V gene has CDR1 SEHNR and CDR2 FQNEAQ (reference sequence). This CDR3 region has 14 residues. V shed 5 bases and J shed 1 base, with 11 bases lying between them. For the CDR3, the DNA is TGTGCCAGCAGCACTGGGGGGCCCCAAGAGACCCAGTACTTC. It is translated as CASSTGGPQETQYF.

The genes are TRBV5-4 and TRBJ2-7; maybe TRBD1 (5 bases). Trimming took 4 bases from V and 0 from J, leaving 17 bases between them. Germline-derived CDR1 and CDR2 are SGHNT and YYREEE (reference sequence). The CDR3 runs to 16 residues. The CDR3 reads CASSPKSRTSSYEQYF. In DNA form, the CDR3 reads TGTGCCAGCAGCCCCAAGTCGAGGACAAGCTCCTACGAGCAGTACTTC.

This clonotype appeared a few times. The chain joins TRBV5-6 to TRBJ2-1; no definite D call. V was trimmed by 5 bases and J by 9 bases, leaving 12 bases between them. The CDR3 is 12 residues long. Germline V CDR1 and CDR2: SGHDT, YYEEEE. CDR3 sequence (DNA): TGTGCCAGCAGTTTTCCCGGTGGTGAGCAGTTCTTC. This gives the protein CASSFPGGEQFF.

The chain carries TRBV5-6 and TRBJ2-7, with D perhaps TRBD2 (6 bases). The CDR3 has 14 residues. CDR1 and CDR2 (germline): SGHDT, YYEEEE. V lost 4 bases and J 1 base, leaving 12 bases between the germline ends. The CDR3: CASSAGLLSYEQYF. In DNA, the CDR3 is TGTGCCAGCAGCGCGGGACTCTTATCCTACGAGCAGTACTTC.

This clonotype was counted a few times. This chain connects TRBV20-1 to TRBJ2-5; unclear D gene. The germline V and J ends were trimmed by 2 bases and 5 bases, with 9 bases remaining between them. Germline values: CDR1 DFQATT, CDR2 SNEGSKA (reference sequence). The CDR3 is 12 amino acids. The CDR3 sequence: CSARPARETQYF. CDR3 DNA: TGCAGTGCTAGACCTGCCCGGGAGACCCAGTACTTC.

This chain connects TRBV2 to TRBJ2-1, with D possibly TRBD1 on 6 matching bases. CDR3 size: 15 residues. CDR1 and CDR2 from the germline V gene are SNHLY and FYNNEI. The V gene lost 5 bases and the J gene lost 3 bases, with 14 bases spanning the gap. The CDR3 reads CASSLGKGDYNEQFF. The CDR3 bases are TGTGCCAGCAGTCTTGGGAAGGGGGACTACAATGAGCAGTTCTTC.

The rearrangement links TRBV6-2 or TRBV6-3 to TRBJ2-6, with a tentative D call TRBD2 (6 bases). Per the germline V gene, CDR1 is MNHEY and CDR2 is SVGEGT. The V end lost 6 bases, the J end lost 2 bases, and 14 bases lay between the germline ends. The CDR3 extends over 16 amino acids. The CDR3 sequence: CASRRGGMTGANVLTF. CDR3 DNA: TGTGCCAGCAGACGGGGCGGGATGACTGGGGCCAACGTCCTGACTTTC.

The table lists this clonotype with a few counts. V usage is TRBV9 and J usage is TRBJ2-7; D is perhaps TRBD1 (5 bases). The CDR3 spans 14 residues. Germline values: CDR1 SGDLS, CDR2 YYNGEE. V gave up 4 bases and J gave up 2 bases, with 13 bases separating them. The CDR3, as DNA: TGTGCCAGCAGCACAGGTATGACGACCTACGAGCAGTACTTC. Its protein product is CASSTGMTTYEQYF.

This clonotype appeared a single time. This sequence joins TRBV5-6 and TRBJ1-1; D perhaps matches TRBD1 (5 bases). Germline CDR1 and CDR2: SGHDT and YYEEEE. CDR3 length: 15 residues. Between the trimmed V and J ends, which lost 4 bases and 5 bases, there was a span of 18 bases. The DNA for the CDR3 is TGTGCCAGCAGCAATCCAGGGAGGCAGAGTACTGAAGCTTTCTTT. This gives the protein CASSNPGRQSTEAFF.

This clonotype was seen more than once but under ten times. The chain links TRBV20-1 to TRBJ2-3; 14 bases match TRBD2. The CDR3 runs 17 residues. V lost 6 bases to trimming and J lost 2 bases; unmatched junction nucleotides: 10. Germline loops: CDR1 DFQATT, CDR2 SNEGSKA (reference sequence). The CDR3 nucleotides read TGCAGTGCCGAGAGACTAGCGGGAGGGAGTTACACAGATACGCAGTATTTT. It yields the protein CSAERLAGGSYTDTQYF.

This chain connects TRBV6-6 to TRBJ2-7; D not resolved. V was pared by 10 bases and J by 3 bases, with 13 bases between. Germline V CDR1 and CDR2: MNHNY, SVGAGI (reference sequence). The CDR3 totals 12 residues. Written as DNA, the CDR3 is TGTGCCACCTCCCGGTCGTTCTACGAGCAGTACTTC. The encoded protein is CATSRSFYEQYF.

The chain joins TRBV20-1 to TRBJ2-7; D tentatively fits TRBD1 or TRBD2 (5 bases each). There are 15 residues in the CDR3. Germline loops: CDR1 DFQATT, CDR2 SNEGSKA (reference sequence). V lost 5 bases to trimming and J lost 2 bases, with 19 bases between them. The CDR3 nucleotides are TGCAGTGCTCCGCGTGGTACGGGACGGACCTACGAGCAGTACTTC. The encoded protein is CSAPRGTGRTYEQYF.